This paragraph covers one T cell receptor (beta chain) sequence. The V end lost 5 bases, the J end lost 0 bases, and 17 bases lay between the germline ends. This CDR3 is 17 amino acids long. Germline V CDR1 and CDR2: LNHDA, SQIVND (reference sequence). The TCR beta library used iRepertoire HTBI primers with Arm-PCR amplification of CDR3. TCRdb redid the calling of the multiplex PCR reads with MiXCR, one entry per CDR3 protein. The sample lists about 620,000 distinct CDR3 sequences, roughly 15% occurring once. Time point defined: newly diagnosed GD, antithyroid drugs for less than 3 months. From PBMCs, RNA was extracted and then used to make the TCR library. These data are taken from a study of regulatory T cells in long-lasting Graves disease. These same data were also listed under a study on T cells in Graves' hyperthyroidism and ophthalmopathy.

The V and J genes are TRBV19 and TRBJ2-4, with a tentative D call TRBD2 (5 bases). Material: peripheral blood mononuclear cells (PBMCs), obtained at new diagnosis, from a patient treated with antithyroid drugs. The TCR sequence derives from a woman in her 30s with Graves disease. The CDR3 DNA is TGTGCCAGTAGTCTCCTCGGTCCCGGGATAGCCAAAAACATTCAGTACTTC. Its protein is CASSLLGPGIAKNIQYF. The whole variable domain, filled in from reference TRBV19 and TRBJ2-4, reads DGGITQSPKYLFRKEGQNVTLSCEQNLNHDAMYWYRQDPGQGLRLIYYSQIVNDFQKGDIAEGYSVSREKKESFPLTVTSAQKNPTAFYLCASSLLGPGIAKNIQYFGAGTRLSVL.